This passage covers 2 T cell receptor beta chains from one sample sequenced in a study of cytomegalovirus exposure and HLA in healthy donors. The primer mix had 60 Vbeta and 13 Jbeta primers. TCRdb's copy holds only in-frame clones and misses some; the assay was immunoSEQ multiplex PCR. The table has a few hundred thousand clones, approximately 84% seen once. What was sequenced was PBMCs. The source is a woman aged 40 to 55 in good health and CMV-seronegative.

In DNA form, the CDR3 reads TGTGCCAGCACCCGGGACAGCGGTGCTGGGGCCAACGTCCTGACTTTC. Amino acids: CASTRDSGAGANVLTF. The chain couples TRBV2 to TRBJ2-6; 7 positions match TRBD1. The CDR3 sequence is 16 residues long. Germline-derived CDR1 and CDR2 are SNHLY and FYNNEI. Trimming cost V 7 bases and J 2 bases; bases outside gene matches: 8.

This chain uses TRBV5-1 with TRBJ1-6, with 7 bases fitting TRBD1. V shed 5 bases, J shed 7 bases, and the junction held 6 bases outside the gene matches. CDR1 is SGHRS and CDR2 is YFSETQ in the germline V gene. The CDR3 loop spans 14 amino acids. The CDR3 DNA reads TGCGCCAGCAGTTTACCAGGGGGGAATTCACCCCTCCACTTT. This sequence encodes CASSLPGGNSPLHF. Using reference TRBV5-1 and TRBJ1-6 for the parts outside the CDR3, the full variable domain is KAGVTQTPRYLIKTRGQQVTLSCSPISGHRSVSWYQQTPGQGLQFLFEYFSETQRNKGNFPGRFSGRQFSNSRSEMNVSTLELGDSALYLCASSLPGGNSPLHFGNGTRLTVT.